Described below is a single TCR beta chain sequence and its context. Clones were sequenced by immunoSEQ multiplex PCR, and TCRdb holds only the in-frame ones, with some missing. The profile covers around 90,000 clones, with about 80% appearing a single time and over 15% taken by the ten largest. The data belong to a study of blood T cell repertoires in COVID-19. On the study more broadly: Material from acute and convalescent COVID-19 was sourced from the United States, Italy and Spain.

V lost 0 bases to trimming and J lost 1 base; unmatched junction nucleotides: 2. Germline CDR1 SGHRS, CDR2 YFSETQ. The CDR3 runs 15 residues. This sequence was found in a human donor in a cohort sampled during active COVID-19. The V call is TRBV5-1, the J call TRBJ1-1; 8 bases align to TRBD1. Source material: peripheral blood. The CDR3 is CASSLGQGSNTEAFF. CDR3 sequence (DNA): TGCGCCAGCAGCTTGGGACAGGGGTCGAACACTGAAGCTTTCTTT.